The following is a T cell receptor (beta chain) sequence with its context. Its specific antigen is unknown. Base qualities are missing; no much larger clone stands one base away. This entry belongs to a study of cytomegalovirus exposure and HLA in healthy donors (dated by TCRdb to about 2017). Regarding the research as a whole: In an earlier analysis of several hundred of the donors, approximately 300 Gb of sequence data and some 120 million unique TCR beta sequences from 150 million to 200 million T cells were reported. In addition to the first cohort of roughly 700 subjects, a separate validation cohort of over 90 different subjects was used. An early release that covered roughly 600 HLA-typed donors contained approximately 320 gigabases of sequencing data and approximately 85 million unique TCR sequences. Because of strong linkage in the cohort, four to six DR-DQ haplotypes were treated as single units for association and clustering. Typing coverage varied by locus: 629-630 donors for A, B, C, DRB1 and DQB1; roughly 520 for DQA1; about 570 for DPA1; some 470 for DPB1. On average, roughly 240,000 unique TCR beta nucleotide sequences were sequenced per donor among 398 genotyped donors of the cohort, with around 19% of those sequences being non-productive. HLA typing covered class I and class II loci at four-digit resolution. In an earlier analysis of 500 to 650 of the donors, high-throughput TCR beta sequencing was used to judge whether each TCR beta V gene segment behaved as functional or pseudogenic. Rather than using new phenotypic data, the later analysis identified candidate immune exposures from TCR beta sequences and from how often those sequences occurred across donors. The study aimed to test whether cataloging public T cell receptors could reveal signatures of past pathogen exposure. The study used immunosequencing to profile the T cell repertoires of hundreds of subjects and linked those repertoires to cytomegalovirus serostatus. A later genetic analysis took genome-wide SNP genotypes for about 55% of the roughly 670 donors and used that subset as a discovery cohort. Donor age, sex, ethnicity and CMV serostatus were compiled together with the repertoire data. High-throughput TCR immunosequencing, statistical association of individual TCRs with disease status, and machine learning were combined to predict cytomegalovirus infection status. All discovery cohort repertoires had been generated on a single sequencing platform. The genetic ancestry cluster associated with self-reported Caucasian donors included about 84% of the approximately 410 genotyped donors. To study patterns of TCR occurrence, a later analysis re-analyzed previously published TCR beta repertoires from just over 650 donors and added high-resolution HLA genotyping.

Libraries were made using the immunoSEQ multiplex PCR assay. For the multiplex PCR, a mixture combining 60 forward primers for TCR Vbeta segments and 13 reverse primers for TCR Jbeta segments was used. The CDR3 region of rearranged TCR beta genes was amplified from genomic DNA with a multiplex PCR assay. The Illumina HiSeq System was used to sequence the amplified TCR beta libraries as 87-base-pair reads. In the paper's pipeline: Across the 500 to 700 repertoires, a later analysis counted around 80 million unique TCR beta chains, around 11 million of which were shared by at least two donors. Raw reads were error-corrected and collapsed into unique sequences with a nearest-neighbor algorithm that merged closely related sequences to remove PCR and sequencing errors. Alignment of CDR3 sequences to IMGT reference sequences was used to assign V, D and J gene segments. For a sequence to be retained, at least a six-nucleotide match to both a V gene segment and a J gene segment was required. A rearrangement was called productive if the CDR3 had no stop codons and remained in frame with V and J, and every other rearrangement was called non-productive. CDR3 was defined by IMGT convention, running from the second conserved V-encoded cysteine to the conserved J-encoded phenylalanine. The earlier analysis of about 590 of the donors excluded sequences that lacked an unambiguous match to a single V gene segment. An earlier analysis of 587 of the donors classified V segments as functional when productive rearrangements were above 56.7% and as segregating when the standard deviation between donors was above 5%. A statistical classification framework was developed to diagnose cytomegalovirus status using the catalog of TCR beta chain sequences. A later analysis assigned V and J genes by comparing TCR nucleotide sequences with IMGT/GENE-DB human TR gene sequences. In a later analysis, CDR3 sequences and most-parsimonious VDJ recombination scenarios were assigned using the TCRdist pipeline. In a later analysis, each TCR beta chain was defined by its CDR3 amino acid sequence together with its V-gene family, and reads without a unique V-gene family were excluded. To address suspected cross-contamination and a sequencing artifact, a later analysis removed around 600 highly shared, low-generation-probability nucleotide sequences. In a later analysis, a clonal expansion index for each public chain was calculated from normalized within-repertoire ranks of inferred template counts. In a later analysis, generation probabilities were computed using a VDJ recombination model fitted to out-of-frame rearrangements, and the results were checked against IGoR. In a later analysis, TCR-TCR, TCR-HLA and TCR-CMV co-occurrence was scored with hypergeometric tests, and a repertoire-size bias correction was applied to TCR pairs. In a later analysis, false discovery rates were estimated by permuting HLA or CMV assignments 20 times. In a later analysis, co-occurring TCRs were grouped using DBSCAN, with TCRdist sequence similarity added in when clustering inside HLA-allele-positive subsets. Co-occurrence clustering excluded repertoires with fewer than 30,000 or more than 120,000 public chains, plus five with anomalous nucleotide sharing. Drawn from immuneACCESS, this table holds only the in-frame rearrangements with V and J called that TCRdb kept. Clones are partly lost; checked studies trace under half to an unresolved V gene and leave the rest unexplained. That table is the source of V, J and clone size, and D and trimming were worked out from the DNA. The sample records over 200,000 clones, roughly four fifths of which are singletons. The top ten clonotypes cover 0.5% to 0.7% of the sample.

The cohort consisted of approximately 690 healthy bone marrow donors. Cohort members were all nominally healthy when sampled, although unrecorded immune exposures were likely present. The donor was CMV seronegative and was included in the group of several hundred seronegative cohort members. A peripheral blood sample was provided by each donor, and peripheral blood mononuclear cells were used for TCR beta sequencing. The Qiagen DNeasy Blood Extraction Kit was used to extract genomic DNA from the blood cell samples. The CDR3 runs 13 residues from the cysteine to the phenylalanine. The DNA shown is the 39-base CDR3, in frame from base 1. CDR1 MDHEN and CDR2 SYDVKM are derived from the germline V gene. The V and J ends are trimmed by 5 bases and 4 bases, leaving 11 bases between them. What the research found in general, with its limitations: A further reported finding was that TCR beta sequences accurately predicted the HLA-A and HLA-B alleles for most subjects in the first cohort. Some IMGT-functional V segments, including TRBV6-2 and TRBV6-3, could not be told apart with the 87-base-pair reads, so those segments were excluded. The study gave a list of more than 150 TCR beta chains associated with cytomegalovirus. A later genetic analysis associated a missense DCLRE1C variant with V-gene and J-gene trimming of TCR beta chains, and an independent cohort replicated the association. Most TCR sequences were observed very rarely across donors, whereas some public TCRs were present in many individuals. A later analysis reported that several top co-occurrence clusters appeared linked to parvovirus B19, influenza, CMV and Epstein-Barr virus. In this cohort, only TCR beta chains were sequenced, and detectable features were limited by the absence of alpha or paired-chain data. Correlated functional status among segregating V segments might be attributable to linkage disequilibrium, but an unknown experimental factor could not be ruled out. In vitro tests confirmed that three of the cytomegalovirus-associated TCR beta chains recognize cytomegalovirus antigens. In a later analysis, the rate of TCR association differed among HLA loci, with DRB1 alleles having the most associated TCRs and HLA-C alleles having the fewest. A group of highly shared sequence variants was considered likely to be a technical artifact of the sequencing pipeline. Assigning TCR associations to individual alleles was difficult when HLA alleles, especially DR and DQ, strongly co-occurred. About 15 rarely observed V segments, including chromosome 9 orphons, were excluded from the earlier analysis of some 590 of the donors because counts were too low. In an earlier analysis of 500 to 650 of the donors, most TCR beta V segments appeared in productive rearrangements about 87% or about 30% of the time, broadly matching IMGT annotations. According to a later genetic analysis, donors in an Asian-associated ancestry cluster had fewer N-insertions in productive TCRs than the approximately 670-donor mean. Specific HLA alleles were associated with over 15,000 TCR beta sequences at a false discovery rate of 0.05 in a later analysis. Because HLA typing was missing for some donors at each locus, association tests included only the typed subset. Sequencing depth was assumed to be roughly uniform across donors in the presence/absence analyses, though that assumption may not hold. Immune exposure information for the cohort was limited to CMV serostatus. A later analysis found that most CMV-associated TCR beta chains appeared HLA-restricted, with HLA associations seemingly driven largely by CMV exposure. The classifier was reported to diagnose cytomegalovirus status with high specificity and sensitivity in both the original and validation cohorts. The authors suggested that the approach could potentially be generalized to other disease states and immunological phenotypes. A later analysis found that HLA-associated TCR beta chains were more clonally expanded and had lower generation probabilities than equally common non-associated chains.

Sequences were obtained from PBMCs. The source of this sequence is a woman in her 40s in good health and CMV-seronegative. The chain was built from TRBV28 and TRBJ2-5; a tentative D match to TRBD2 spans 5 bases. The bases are TGTGCCAGCAGTCCTTTGAGGGCAGAGACCCAGTACTTC. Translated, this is CASSPLRAETQYF.